The clone carrying this T cell receptor beta chain has just a few counts. The data derive from a study of molecular identifiers for immune sequencing clone quantification. TCRdb reanalysed the PCR reads using MiXCR and keeps one entry per CDR3 protein. This table has a few hundred thousand distinct CDR3 sequences, 20% to 25% appearing once. The clonotype originates from a human donor in good health. Some libraries in this study had Jurkat cell RNA spiked in. Sequencing used naive CD8+ T cells from blood, with Jurkat cell RNA spiked in. Subset given: FACS-sorted CD8+CD4-CCR7+CD45RA+ naive T cells.

CDR3 sequence reads: CASSHQRGSGETQYF. The DNA of the CDR3 is TGCGCCAGCAGCCACCAACGGGGGAGCGGAGAGACCCAGTACTTC. The chain combines TRBV4-3 with TRBJ2-5, with D maybe TRBD2 (6 bases). The CDR3 runs 15 residues. Between the trimmed V and J ends, which lost 3 bases and 4 bases, there was a span of 15 bases. The germline V gene encodes CDR1 LGHNA and CDR2 YSLEER.